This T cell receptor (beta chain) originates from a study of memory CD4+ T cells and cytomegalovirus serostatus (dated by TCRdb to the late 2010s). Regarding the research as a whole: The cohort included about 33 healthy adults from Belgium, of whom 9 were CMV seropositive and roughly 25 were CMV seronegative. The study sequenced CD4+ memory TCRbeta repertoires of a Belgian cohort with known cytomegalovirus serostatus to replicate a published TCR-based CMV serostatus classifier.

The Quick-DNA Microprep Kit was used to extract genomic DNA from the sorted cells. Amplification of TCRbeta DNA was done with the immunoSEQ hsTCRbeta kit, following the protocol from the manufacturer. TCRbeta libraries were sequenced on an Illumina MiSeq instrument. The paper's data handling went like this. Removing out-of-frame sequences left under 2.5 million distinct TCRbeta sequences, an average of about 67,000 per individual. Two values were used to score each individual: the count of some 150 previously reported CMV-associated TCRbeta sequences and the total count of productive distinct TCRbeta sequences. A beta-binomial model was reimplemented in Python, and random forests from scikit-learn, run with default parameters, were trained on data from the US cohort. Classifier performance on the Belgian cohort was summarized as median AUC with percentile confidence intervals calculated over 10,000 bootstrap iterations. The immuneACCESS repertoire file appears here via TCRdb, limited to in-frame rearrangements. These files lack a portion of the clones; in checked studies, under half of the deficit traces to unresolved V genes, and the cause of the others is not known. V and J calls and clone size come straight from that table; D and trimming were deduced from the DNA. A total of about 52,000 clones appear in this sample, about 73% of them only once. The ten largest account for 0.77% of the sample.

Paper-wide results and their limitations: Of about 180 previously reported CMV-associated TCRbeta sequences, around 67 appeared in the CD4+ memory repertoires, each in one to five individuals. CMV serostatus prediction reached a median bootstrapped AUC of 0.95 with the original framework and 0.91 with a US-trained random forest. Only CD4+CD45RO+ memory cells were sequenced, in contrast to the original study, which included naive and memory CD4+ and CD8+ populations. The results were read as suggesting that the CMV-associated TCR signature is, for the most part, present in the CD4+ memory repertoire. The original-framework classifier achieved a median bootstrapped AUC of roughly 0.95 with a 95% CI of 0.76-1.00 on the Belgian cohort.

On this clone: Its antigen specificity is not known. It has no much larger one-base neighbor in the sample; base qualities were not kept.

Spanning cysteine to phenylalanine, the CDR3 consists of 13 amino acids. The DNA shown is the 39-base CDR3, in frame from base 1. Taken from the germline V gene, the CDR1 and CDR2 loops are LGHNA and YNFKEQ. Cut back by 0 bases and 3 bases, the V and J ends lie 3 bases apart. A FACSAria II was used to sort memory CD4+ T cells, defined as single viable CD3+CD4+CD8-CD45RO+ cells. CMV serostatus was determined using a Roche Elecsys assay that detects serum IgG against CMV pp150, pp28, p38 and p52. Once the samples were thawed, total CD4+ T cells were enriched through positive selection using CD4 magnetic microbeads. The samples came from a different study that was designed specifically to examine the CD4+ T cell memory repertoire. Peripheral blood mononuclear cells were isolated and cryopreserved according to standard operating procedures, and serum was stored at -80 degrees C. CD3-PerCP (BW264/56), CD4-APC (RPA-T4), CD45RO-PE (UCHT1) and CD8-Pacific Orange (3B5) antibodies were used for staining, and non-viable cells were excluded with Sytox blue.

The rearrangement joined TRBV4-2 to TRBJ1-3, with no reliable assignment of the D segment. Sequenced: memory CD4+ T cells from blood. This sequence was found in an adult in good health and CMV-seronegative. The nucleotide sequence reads TGTGCCAGCAGCCAAGATCTTGGAAACACCATATATTTT. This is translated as CASSQDLGNTIYF.